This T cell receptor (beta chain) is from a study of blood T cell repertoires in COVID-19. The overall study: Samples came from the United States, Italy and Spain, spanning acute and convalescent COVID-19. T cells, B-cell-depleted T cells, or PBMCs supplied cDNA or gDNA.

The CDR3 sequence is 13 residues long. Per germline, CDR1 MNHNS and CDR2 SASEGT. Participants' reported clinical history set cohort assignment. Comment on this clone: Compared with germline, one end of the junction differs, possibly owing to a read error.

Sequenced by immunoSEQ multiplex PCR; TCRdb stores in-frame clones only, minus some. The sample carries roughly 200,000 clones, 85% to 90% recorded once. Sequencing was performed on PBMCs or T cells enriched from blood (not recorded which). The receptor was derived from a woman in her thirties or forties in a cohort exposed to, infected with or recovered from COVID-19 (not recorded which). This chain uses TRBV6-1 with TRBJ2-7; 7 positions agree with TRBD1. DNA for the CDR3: TGTGCCAGCAGTGAAGCGAGGGGACAGTGGGAAATCTTC. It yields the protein CASSEARGQWEIF.